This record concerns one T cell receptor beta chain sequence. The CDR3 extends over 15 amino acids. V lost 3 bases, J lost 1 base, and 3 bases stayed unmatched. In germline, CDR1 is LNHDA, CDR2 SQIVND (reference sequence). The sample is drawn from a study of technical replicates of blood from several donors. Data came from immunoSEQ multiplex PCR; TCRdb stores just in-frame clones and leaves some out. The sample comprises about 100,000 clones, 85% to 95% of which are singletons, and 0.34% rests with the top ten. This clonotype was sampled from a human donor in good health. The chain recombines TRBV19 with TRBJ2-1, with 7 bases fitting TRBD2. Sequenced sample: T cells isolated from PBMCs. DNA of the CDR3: TGTGCCAGTAGTATTGGACTAGTTTCCTACAATGAGCAGTTCTTC. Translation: CASSIGLVSYNEQFF.